This T cell receptor beta chain appears in the sequencing data of a study of shared clonotypes between healthy human individuals. TCRdb keeps only in-frame clones here, not all; method: immunoSEQ multiplex PCR. The table lists millions of clones, 90% to 95% of them singletons. Trimming removed 6 bases from V and 2 bases from J, with 8 bases in between. Germline V gene lookup returns CDR1 DFQATT and CDR2 SNEGSKA (reference sequence). This CDR3 region has 11 residues. In the case of this clone: This CDR3 is also generated by other DNA sequences in the sample.

The sequencing sample was made of naive CD4+ T cells sorted from blood. Subset defined: CD45RA+ positively selected. The TCR was taken from a man between 18 and 35 years old in good health. The V and J genes are TRBV20-1 and TRBJ2-7; D might be TRBD2 (6 bases). CDR3 in amino acids: CSARGTYEQYF. The DNA for the CDR3 is TGCAGTGCGCGGGGTACCTACGAGCAGTACTTC.